This record covers a single TCR beta chain. Its specificity is not known. Time point described: persistent/refractory GD, antithyroid drugs over 5 years with positive TRAb. From PBMCs, RNA was extracted and then used to make the TCR library. V was clipped by 3 bases and J by 0 bases; unmatched bases: 14. The CDR3 consists of 18 residues. The germline V gene encodes CDR1 SGHAT and CDR2 FQDESV (reference sequence). This record belongs to a study of regulatory T cells in long-lasting Graves disease. Study-level results: Comparison showed that persistent patients shared more public clonotypes (about 3,000) than new patients (over 950).

Relying on iRepertoire HTBI primers and Arm-PCR of CDR3 regions, the team built TCR beta libraries. A single record per CDR3 protein comes from TCRdb applying MiXCR to the multiplex PCR reads. Among fewer than 550,000 distinct CDR3 sequences listed, about a fifth were seen once. The V and J genes are TRBV11-1 and TRBJ2-7; 7 nucleotides agree with TRBD1. This clonotype was obtained from a female donor with Graves disease. The source material was peripheral blood mononuclear cells (PBMCs), sampled when the disease was refractory, from a patient treated with antithyroid drugs. CDR3 sequence (DNA): TGTGCCAGCAGCTTCCCGTCCAAGGTGACAGGGATCTCCTACGAGCAGTACTTC. Encoded protein: CASSFPSKVTGISYEQYF.